This record concerns one T cell receptor (beta chain) sequence. The sample originates from a study of T cell changes during pregnancy in multiple sclerosis. The protocol was immunoSEQ multiplex PCR, while the TCRdb copy is restricted to in-frame clones and leaves out a portion. Of about 40,000 clones listed, roughly 94% are singletons. Deletions cut 4 bases from V and 0 bases from J, with 7 bases between. Germline V lookup: CDR1 ENHRY, CDR2 SYGVKD. There are 14 residues in the CDR3. The sequenced sample was peripheral blood, obtained in the third trimester of pregnancy. V usage is TRBV10-3 and J usage is TRBJ1-5, with D tentatively TRBD1 (5 bases). This receptor was identified in a female donor with multiple sclerosis, enrolled in a pregnancy study. CDR3 nucleotide sequence: TGTGCCATCAGTGCAGGGTATAGCAATCAGCCCCAGCATTTT. It specifies CAISAGYSNQPQHF.